The 6 T cell receptor beta chains reported below all come from one sample, sequenced in a study of identical twins. MiXCR, applied by TCRdb to the 5' RACE reads, yields one record per CDR3 protein. The data show fewer than 250,000 distinct CDR3 sequences, 5.5% to 7% seen once. This sample also appeared in a second study, on yellow fever vaccine responses in identical twins.

The sample comprised memory (CD45RO+) T cells sorted from blood. The receptors were sampled from a woman aged 18-29 years in good health.

V is TRBV28 and J is TRBJ2-1; no definite D call. Germline V gives CDR1 MDHEN, CDR2 SYDVKM. V shed 2 bases and J shed 9 bases, with 8 bases lying between them. This CDR3 is built from 12 residues. The CDR3 DNA reads as TGTGCCAGCAGTTTAAGGTATACTGAGCAGTTCTTC. Translated, it gives CASSLRYTEQFF.

This clonotype was seen repeatedly, ten times or more. The chain links TRBV3-1 to TRBJ1-6; D perhaps matches TRBD1 (6 bases). Trimming took off 2 bases at V and 10 bases at J, with 12 bases between the two ends. CDR3 size: 14 residues. CDR1 is LGHDT, CDR2 YNNKEL, per germline (reference sequence). DNA for the CDR3: TGTGCCAGCAGCCAATTCAGGGGAGAATCACCCCTCCACTTT. This translates into CASSQFRGESPLHF.

The chain combines TRBV20-1 with TRBJ2-7, with a tentative D call TRBD1 (6 bases). Germline V gene sequence: CDR1 DFQATT, CDR2 SNEGSKA (reference sequence). V was pared by 4 bases and J by 4 bases, with 14 bases between. This CDR3 spans 13 amino acids. CDR3 DNA sequence: TGCAGTGCTATTCGACAGGAAAAATACGAGCAGTACGTC. Its protein product is CSAIRQEKYEQYV.

The CDR3 sequence is CASSLGGLAATYSYEQYF. The CDR3 nucleotides read TGTGCCAGCAGCTTAGGGGGACTAGCGGCAACCTACTCCTACGAGCAGTACTTC. The chain combines TRBV11-2 with TRBJ2-7; TRBD2 matches 11 bases. Germline-derived CDR1 and CDR2 are SGHAT and FQNNGV. Germline trimming cut 1 base from V and 0 bases from J; bases unmatched to any gene: 8. The CDR3 is 18 residues long. The full variable domain, completed using reference TRBV11-2 and TRBJ2-7, is EAGVAQSPRYKIIEKRQSVAFWCNPISGHATLYWYQQILGQGPKLLIQFQNNGVVDDSQLPKDRFSAERLKGVDSTLKIQPAKLEDSAVYLCASSLGGLAATYSYEQYFGPGTRLTVT.

The table lists this clonotype with many counts. The chain has TRBV6-2 or TRBV6-3 and TRBJ1-1; D is possibly TRBD1 (6 bases). Trimming cost V 2 bases and J 4 bases, with 11 bases left between them. Germline CDR1 MNHEY, CDR2 SVGEGT. CDR3 size: 14 residues. For the CDR3, the DNA is TGTGCCAGCAGTTACGAAGGGGGAGGCACTGAAGCTTTCTTT. It codes for CASSYEGGGTEAFF.

The chain uses TRBV19 and TRBJ2-3, with TRBD1 identical over 7 bases. The germline V gene encodes CDR1 LNHDA and CDR2 SQIVND (reference sequence). This CDR3 is 14 amino acids long. Trimming took 6 bases from V and 2 from J; bases not matched to a gene: 5. CDR3 sequence (DNA): TGTGCCAGTAGCACTAGGGGGCTCACAGATACGCAGTATTTT. It yields the protein CASSTRGLTDTQYF.